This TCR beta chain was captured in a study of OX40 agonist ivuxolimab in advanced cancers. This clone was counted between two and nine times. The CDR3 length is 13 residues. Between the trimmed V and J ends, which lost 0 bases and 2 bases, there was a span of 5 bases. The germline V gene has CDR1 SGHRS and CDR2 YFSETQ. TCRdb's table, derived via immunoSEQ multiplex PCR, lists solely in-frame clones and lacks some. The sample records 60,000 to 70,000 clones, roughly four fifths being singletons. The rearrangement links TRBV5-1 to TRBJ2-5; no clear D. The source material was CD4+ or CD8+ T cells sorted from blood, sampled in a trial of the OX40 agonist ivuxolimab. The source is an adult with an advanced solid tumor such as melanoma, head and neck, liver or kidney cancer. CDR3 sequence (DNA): TGCGCCAGCAGCTTGGCCGAGCAAGAGACCCAGTACTTC. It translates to CASSLAEQETQYF. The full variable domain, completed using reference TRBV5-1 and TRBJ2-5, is KAGVTQTPRYLIKTRGQQVTLSCSPISGHRSVSWYQQTPGQGLQFLFEYFSETQRNKGNFPGRFSGRQFSNSRSEMNVSTLELGDSALYLCASSLAEQETQYFGPGTRLLVL.